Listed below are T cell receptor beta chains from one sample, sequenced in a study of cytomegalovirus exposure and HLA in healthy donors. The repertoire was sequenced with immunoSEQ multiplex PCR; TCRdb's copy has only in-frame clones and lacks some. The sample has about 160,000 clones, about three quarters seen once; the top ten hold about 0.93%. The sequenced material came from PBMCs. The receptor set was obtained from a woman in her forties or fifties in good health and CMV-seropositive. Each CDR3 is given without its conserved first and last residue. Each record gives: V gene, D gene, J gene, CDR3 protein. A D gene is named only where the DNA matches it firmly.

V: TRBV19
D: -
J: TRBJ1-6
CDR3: ASSISTNNSPLH

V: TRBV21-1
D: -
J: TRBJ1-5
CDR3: ASSIQPAGTGVEVSNQPQH

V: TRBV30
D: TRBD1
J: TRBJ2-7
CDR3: AWKRSGTGNPYEQY

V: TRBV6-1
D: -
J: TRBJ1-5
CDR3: ASIRTYRGNQPQH

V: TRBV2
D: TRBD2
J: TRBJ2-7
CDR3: ASSNGGGTYEQY

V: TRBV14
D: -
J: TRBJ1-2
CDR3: ASSQVLTDVDGYT

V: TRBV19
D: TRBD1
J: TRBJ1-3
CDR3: ASIRQGTGNTIY

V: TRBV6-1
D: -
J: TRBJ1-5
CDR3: ASSEGPSSLSPQH

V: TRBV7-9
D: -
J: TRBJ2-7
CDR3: ASSSASLVYEQY

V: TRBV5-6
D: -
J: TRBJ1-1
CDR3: ASRLLRNSPMNTEAF

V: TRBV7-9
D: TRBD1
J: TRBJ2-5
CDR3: ASSGGTGLGETQY

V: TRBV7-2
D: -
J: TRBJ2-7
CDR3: ASSLDGISYEQY

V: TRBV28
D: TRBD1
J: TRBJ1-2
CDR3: ASSSRFTGGEHYGYT

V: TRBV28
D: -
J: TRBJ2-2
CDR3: ASSLLGRTGELF